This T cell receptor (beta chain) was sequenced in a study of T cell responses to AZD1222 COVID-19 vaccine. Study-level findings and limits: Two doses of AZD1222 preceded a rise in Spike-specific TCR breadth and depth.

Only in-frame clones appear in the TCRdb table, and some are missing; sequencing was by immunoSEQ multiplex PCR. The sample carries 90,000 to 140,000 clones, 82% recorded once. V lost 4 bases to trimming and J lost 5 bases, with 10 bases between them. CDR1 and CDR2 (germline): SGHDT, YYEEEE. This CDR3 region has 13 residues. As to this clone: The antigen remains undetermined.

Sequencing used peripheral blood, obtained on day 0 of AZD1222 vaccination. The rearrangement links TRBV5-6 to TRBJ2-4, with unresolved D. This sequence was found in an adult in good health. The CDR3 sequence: CASSMVSENIQYF. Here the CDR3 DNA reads TGTGCCAGCAGCATGGTCTCCGAAAACATTCAGTACTTC.